Listed below are T cell receptor beta chains from one sample, sequenced in a study of blood T cells in healthy people across ages. TCRdb passed the 5' RACE reads through MiXCR, listing each CDR3 protein once. Among 780,000 or so distinct CDR3 sequences listed, approximately 60% were seen once. Sequences were obtained from blood. Receptors were obtained from a man in his forties in good health. Both conserved end residues are part of each CDR3. D genes are given only for firm matches. Size is stated for part of the rows, as once, few or many counts, or as a class when the clone is expanded.

v_call: TRBV5-6; j_call: TRBJ2-1; clone_size: many; d_call: TRBD1; cdr3_aa: CASSSLQGYNEQFF; cdr3_nt: TGTGCCAGCAGCTCCTTACAGGGGTACAATGAGCAGTTCTTC
v_call: TRBV10-2; j_call: TRBJ2-1; clone_size: NA; d_call: NA; cdr3_aa: CASSGQQLVRARNEQFF; cdr3_nt: TGCGCCAGCAGCGGTCAGCAACTAGTCCGGGCGAGAAATGAGCAGTTCTTC
v_call: TRBV7-3; j_call: TRBJ2-1; clone_size: NA; d_call: TRBD1; cdr3_aa: CASILTGTGQEFF; cdr3_nt: TGTGCCAGCATCTTAACGGGGACAGGTCAGGAGTTCTTC
v_call: TRBV20-1; j_call: TRBJ2-3; clone_size: NA; d_call: NA; cdr3_aa: CSAPTRPHGVTDTQYF; cdr3_nt: TGCAGTGCTCCCACGCGGCCCCACGGGGTGACAGATACGCAGTATTTT
v_call: TRBV20-1; j_call: TRBJ2-5; clone_size: NA; d_call: TRBD2; cdr3_aa: CSARGLTSGSIETQYF; cdr3_nt: TGCAGTGCTAGAGGGCTAACTAGCGGGAGTATAGAGACCCAGTACTTC
v_call: TRBV7-2; j_call: TRBJ2-7; clone_size: NA; d_call: NA; cdr3_aa: CASSLEGRSYNEQYF; cdr3_nt: TGTGCCAGCAGCTTAGAGGGTAGGTCCTACAATGAGCAGTACTTC
v_call: TRBV11-2; j_call: TRBJ2-1; clone_size: NA; d_call: NA; cdr3_aa: CASSDYGSGDRGHQFF; cdr3_nt: TGTGCCAGCAGCGACTATGGAAGTGGCGACCGGGGCCATCAGTTCTTC
v_call: TRBV7-7; j_call: TRBJ2-1; clone_size: NA; d_call: TRBD2; cdr3_aa: CASSLRAGASYNEQFF; cdr3_nt: TGTGCCAGCAGCTTAAGGGCGGGAGCTTCCTACAATGAGCAGTTCTTC
v_call: TRBV6-6; j_call: TRBJ2-5; clone_size: NA; d_call: NA; cdr3_aa: CASIHRTGVEETQYF; cdr3_nt: TGTGCCAGCATTCATAGAACGGGAGTTGAAGAGACCCAGTACTTC
v_call: TRBV10-2; j_call: TRBJ2-5; clone_size: NA; d_call: NA; cdr3_aa: CASSLTEETQYF; cdr3_nt: TGCGCCAGCAGCCTAACGGAAGAGACCCAGTACTTC
v_call: TRBV5-4; j_call: TRBJ1-2; clone_size: NA; d_call: NA; cdr3_aa: CASSRRDNYNCGYTF; cdr3_nt: TGTGCCAGCAGCCGCCGGGACAACTACAACTGTGGCTACACCTTC
v_call: TRBV4-3; j_call: TRBJ2-1; clone_size: NA; d_call: NA; cdr3_aa: CASSQVGREGVQFF; cdr3_nt: TGCGCCAGCAGCCAAGTCGGCAGGGAGGGGGTGCAGTTCTTC
v_call: TRBV5-1; j_call: TRBJ2-1; clone_size: few; d_call: NA; cdr3_aa: CASRTGRIPGPDEQFF; cdr3_nt: TGCGCCAGCAGAACGGGACGGATCCCGGGACCTGATGAGCAGTTCTTC
v_call: TRBV12-3/TRBV12-4; j_call: TRBJ2-1; clone_size: NA; d_call: NA; cdr3_aa: CASSPRRESYNEQFF; cdr3_nt: TGTGCCAGCAGTCCACGGAGGGAATCCTACAATGAGCAGTTCTTC
v_call: TRBV5-1; j_call: TRBJ2-1; clone_size: few; d_call: NA; cdr3_aa: CASSWNRDNEQFF; cdr3_nt: TGCGCCAGCAGCTGGAACCGGGACAATGAGCAGTTCTTC
v_call: TRBV27; j_call: TRBJ2-1; clone_size: few; d_call: TRBD2; cdr3_aa: CASTLSTSGYNEQFF; cdr3_nt: TGTGCCAGCACCCTTTCCACTAGCGGTTACAATGAGCAGTTCTTC